The 6 T cell receptor beta chains given below trace back to one sample, sequenced in a study of blood T cell repertoires in COVID-19. Sequencing used immunoSEQ multiplex PCR; TCRdb keeps in-frame clones, though not all of them. The sample yields under 200,000 clones, 86% seen once. The sample consisted of PBMCs or T cells enriched from blood (not recorded which). These receptors originate from a woman between 40 and 50 years old in a cohort exposed to, infected with or recovered from COVID-19 (not recorded which).

The V call is TRBV5-1, the J call TRBJ2-1, with 8 nucleotides matching TRBD1. Trimming at V came to 2 bases and at J to 2 bases, leaving 3 bases not matched to a gene. The CDR3 sequence is 15 residues long. Germline V gives CDR1 SGHRS, CDR2 YFSETQ. The CDR3 reads CASSLQGETYNEQFF. CDR3 in DNA: TGCGCCAGCAGCTTACAGGGGGAGACCTACAATGAGCAGTTCTTC.

This rearrangement joins TRBV4-2 to TRBJ2-1; 8 positions match TRBD1. Germline V gives CDR1 LGHNA, CDR2 YNFKEQ. V dropped 1 base and J dropped 3; count of bases not matched to a gene: 2. The CDR3 covers 15 residues. The DNA for the CDR3 is TGTGCCAGCAGCCAAGCTGGGACAGGCTACAATGAGCAGTTCTTC. Residues: CASSQAGTGYNEQFF.

The chain carries TRBV12-5 and TRBJ1-3, with D uncertain. CDR3 length: 13 amino acids. Germline values: CDR1 LGHNT, CDR2 FRNRAP. Trimming stripped 6 bases from V and 5 bases from J, with 11 bases between. The CDR3 nucleotides are TGTGCTAGTGGCTCCGCGAGCAGAAACACCATATATTTT. This translates into CASGSASRNTIYF.

This chain connects TRBV5-6 to TRBJ2-3; 8 bases fit TRBD2. V trimming: 3 bases; J trimming: 0 bases; junction bases outside the gene matches: 9. Germline-derived CDR1 and CDR2 are SGHDT and YYEEEE. The CDR3 length is 17 residues. The CDR3 spells CASSSTRERGSTDTQYF. The CDR3 DNA follows: TGTGCCAGCAGCTCAACGCGTGAGCGGGGGAGCACAGATACGCAGTATTTT.

The chain links TRBV9 to TRBJ2-6; maybe TRBD2 (5 bases). Germline CDR1 SGDLS, CDR2 YYNGEE. The CDR3 has 15 residues. V was cut by 4 bases and J by 0 bases, with 8 bases left in between. In DNA form, the CDR3 reads TGTGCCAGCAGCCTCGGGAACTCTGGGGCCAACGTCCTGACTTTC. Translated, it gives CASSLGNSGANVLTF.

The chain has TRBV3-1 (or the pseudogene TRBV3-2) and TRBJ1-4; 8 bases fit TRBD1. This CDR3 is 14 amino acids long. CDR1 and CDR2 from the germline V gene are LGHDT and YNNKEL (reference sequence). V lost 3 bases and J lost 8; bases outside the gene matches: 5. This CDR3 is CASSHRQGAEKLFF. CDR3 nucleotides: TGTGCCAGCAGCCACAGGCAGGGGGCCGAAAAACTGTTTTTT.